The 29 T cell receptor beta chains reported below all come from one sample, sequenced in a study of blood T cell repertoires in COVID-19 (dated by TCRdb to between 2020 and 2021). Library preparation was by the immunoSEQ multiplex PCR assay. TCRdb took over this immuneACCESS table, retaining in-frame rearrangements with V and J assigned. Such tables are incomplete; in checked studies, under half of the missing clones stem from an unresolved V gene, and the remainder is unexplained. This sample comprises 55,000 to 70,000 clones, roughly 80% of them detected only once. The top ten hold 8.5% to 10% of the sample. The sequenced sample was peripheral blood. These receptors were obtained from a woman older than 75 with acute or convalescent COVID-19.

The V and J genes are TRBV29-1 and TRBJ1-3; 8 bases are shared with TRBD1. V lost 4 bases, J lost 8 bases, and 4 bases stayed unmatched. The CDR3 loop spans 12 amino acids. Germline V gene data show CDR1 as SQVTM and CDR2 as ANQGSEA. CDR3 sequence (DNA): TGCAGCGTTGTAACAGGGGGGGACACCATATATTTT. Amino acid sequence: CSVVTGGDTIYF.

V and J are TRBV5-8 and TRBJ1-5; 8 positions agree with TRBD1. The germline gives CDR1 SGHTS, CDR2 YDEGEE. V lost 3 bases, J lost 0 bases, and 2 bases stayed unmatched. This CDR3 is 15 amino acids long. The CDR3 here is CASSYRGYSNQPQHF. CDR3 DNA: TGTGCCAGCAGCTACAGGGGGTATAGCAATCAGCCCCAGCATTTT.

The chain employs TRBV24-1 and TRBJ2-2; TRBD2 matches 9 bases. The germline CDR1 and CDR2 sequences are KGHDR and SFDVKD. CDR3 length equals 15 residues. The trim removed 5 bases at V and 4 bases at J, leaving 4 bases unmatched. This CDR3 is CATSAGGGATGELFF. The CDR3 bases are TGTGCCACCAGTGCCGGCGGGGGGGCCACCGGGGAGCTGTTTTTT.

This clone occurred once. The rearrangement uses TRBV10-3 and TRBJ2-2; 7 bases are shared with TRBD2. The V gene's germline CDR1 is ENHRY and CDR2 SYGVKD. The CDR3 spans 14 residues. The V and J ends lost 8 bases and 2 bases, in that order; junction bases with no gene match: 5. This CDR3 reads CAISASGNTGELFF. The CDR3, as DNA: TGTGCCATCTCGGCTAGCGGAAACACCGGGGAGCTGTTTTTT.

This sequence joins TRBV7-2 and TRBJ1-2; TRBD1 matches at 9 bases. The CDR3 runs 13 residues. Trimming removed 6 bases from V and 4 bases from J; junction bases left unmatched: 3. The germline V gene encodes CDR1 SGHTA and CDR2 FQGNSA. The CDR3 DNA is TGTGCCAGCAGGGGACAGGGATCCTATGGCTACACCTTC. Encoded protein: CASRGQGSYGYTF. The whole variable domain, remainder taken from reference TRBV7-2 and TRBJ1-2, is GAGVSQSPSNKVTEKGKDVELRCDPISGHTALYWYRQSLGQGLEFLIYFQGNSAPDKSGLPSDRFSAERTGGSVSTLTIQRTQQEDSAVYLCASRGQGSYGYTFGSGTRLTVV.

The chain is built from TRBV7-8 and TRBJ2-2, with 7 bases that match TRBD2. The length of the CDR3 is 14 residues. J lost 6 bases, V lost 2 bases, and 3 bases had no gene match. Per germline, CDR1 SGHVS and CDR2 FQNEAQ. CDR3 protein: CASSLTSVSGELFF. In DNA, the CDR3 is TGTGCCAGCAGCTTAACTAGCGTCTCCGGGGAGCTGTTTTTT.

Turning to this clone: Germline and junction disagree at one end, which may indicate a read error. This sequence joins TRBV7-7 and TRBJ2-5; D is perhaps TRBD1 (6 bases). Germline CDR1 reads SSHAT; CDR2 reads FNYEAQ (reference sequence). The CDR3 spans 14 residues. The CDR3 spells CASSLDRYQETQYF. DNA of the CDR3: TGTGCTAGCAGCTTAGACAGGTACCAAGAGACCCAGTACTTC.

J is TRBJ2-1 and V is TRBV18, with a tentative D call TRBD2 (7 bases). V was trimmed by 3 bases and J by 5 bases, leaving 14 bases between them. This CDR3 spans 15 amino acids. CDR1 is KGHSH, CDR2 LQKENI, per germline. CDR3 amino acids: CASSPGGRPNNEQFF. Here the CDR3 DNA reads TGTGCCAGCTCACCCGGGGGGCGTCCAAACAATGAGCAGTTCTTC. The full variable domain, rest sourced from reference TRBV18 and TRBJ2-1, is NAGVMQNPRHLVRRRGQEARLRCSPMKGHSHVYWYRQLPEEGLKFMVYLQKENIIDESGMPKERFSAEFPKEGPSILRIQQVVRGDSAAYFCASSPGGRPNNEQFFGPGTRLTVL.

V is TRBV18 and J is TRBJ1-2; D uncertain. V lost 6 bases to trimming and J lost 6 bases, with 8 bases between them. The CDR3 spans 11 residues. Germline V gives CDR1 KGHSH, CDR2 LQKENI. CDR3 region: CASSSQDGYTF. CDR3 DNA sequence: TGTGCCAGCTCTTCTCAGGATGGCTACACCTTC. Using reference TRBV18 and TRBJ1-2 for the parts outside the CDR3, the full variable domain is NAGVMQNPRHLVRRRGQEARLRCSPMKGHSHVYWYRQLPEEGLKFMVYLQKENIIDESGMPKERFSAEFPKEGPSILRIQQVVRGDSAAYFCASSSQDGYTFGSGTRLTVV.

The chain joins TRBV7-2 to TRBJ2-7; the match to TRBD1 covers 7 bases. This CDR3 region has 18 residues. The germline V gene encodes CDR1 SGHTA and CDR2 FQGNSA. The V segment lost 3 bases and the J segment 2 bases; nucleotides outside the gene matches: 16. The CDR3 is CASSFGPGQLPPTYEQYF. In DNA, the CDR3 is TGTGCCAGCAGCTTCGGACCGGGACAGCTTCCCCCAACCTACGAGCAGTACTTC. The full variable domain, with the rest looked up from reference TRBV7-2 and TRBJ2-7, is GAGVSQSPSNKVTEKGKDVELRCDPISGHTALYWYRQSLGQGLEFLIYFQGNSAPDKSGLPSDRFSAERTGGSVSTLTIQRTQQEDSAVYLCASSFGPGQLPPTYEQYFGPGTRLTVT.

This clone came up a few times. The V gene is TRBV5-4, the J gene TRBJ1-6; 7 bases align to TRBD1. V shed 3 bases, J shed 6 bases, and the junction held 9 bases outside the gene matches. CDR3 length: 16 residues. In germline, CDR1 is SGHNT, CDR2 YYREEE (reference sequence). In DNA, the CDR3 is TGTGCCAGCAGCTCCTTACCGGGACAGCTTAATTCACCCCTCCACTTT. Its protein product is CASSSLPGQLNSPLHF.

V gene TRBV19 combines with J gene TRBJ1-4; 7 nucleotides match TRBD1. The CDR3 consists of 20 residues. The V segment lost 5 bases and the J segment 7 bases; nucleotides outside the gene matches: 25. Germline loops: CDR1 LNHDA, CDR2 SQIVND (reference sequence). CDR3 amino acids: CASSSPTGFDDGGGGEKLFF. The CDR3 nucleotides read TGTGCCAGTAGTTCTCCGACAGGGTTTGACGATGGCGGCGGCGGTGAAAAACTGTTTTTT.

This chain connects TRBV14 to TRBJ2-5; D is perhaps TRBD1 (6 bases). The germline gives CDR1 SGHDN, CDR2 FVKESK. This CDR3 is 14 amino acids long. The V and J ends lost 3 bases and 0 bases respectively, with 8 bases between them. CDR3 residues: CASSQGTHQETQYF. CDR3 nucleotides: TGTGCCAGCAGCCAGGGGACACACCAAGAGACCCAGTACTTC.

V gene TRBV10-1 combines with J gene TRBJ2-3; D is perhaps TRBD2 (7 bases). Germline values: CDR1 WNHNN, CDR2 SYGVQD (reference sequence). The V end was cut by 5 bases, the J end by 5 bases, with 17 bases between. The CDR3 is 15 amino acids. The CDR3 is CASSPGGGGEDTQYF. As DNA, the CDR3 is TGCGCCAGCAGTCCCGGGGGAGGGGGTGAAGATACGCAGTATTTT.

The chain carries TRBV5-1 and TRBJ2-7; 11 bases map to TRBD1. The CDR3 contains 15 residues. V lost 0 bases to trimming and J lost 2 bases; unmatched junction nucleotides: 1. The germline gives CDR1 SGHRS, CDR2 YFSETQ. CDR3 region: CASSLGGQGAYEQYF. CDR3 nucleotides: TGCGCCAGCAGCTTGGGGGGACAGGGGGCCTACGAGCAGTACTTC.

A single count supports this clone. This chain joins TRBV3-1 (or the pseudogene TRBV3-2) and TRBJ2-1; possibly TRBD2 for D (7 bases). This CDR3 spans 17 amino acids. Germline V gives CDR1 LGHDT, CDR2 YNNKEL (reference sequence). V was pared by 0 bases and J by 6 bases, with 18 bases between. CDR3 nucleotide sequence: TGTGCCAGCAGCCAAGAAGCAACAAGGAGGGGGGGCAATGAGCAGTTCTTC. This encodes CASSQEATRRGGNEQFF.

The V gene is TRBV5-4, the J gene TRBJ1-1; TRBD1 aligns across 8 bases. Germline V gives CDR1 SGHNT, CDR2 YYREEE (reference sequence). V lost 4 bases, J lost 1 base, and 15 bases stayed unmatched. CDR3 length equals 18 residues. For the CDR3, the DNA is TGTGCCAGCAGCGGACCCGCAGGGGGCGCGTTGAAGAACACTGAAGCTTTCTTT. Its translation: CASSGPAGGALKNTEAFF.

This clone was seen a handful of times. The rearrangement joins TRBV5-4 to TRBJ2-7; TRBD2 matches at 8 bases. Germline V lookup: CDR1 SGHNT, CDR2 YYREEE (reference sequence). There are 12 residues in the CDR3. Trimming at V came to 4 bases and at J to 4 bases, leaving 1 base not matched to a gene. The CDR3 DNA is TGTGCCAGCAGCCCGGGGGGGTACGAGCAGTACTTC. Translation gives CASSPGGYEQYF.

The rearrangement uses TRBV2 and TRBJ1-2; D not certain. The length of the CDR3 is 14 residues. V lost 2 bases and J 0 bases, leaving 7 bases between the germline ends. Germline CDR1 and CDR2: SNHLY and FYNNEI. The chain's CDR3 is CASSEHSSNYGYTF. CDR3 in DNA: TGTGCCAGCAGTGAACACAGCTCTAACTATGGCTACACCTTC.

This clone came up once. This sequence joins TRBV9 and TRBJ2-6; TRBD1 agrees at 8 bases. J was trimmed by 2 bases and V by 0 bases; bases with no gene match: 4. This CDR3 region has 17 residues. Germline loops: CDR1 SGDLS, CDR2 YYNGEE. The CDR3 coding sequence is TGTGCCAGCAGCGTAGTGGGGGGACAGGCTGGGGCCAACGTCCTGACTTTC. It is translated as CASSVVGGQAGANVLTF.

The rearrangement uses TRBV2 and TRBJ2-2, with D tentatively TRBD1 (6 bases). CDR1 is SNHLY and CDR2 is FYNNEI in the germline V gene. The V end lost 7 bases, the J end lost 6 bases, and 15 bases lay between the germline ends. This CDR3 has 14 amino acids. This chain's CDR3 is CASKTGAQAGELFF. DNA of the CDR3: TGTGCCAGCAAGACAGGAGCTCAGGCCGGGGAGCTGTTTTTT. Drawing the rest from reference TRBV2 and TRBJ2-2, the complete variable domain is EPEVTQTPSHQVTQMGQEVILRCVPISNHLYFYWYRQILGQKVEFLVSFYNNEISEKSEIFDDQFSVERPDGSNFTLKIRSTKLEDSAMYFCASKTGAQAGELFFGEGSRLTVL.

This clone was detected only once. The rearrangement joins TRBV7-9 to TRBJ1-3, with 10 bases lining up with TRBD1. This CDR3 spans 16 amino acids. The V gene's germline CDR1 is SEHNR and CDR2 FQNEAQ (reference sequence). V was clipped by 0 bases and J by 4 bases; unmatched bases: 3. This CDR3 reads CASSLAGTGAGNTIYF. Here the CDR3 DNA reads TGTGCCAGCAGCTTAGCGGGGACAGGGGCAGGAAACACCATATATTTT.

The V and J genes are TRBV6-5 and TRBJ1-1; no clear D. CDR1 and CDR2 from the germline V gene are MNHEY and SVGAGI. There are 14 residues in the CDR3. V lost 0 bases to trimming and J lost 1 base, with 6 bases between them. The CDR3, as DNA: TGTGCCAGCAGTTACTCAGCAGGGAACACTGAAGCTTTCTTT. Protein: CASSYSAGNTEAFF.

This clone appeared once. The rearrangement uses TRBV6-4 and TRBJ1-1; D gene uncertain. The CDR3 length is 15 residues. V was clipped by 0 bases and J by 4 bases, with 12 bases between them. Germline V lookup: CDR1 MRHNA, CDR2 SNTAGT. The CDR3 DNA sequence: TGTGCCAGCAGTGACTCATCACTAGGTACCACTGAAGCTTTCTTT. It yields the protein CASSDSSLGTTEAFF.

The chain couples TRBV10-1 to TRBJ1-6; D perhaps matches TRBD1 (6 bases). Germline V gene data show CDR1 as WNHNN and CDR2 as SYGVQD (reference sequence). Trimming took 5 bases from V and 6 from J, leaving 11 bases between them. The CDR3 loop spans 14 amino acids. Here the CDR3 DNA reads TGCGCCAGCAGTACTGGACAGCTTAATTCACCCCTCCACTTT. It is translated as CASSTGQLNSPLHF.

Here the CDR3 DNA reads TGTGCCAGTAGTATACACGGGAGGGAAGGCTACACCTTC. This gives the protein CASSIHGREGYTF. The chain has TRBV19 and TRBJ1-2, with D unresolved. The CDR3 is made up of 13 amino acids. The V end lost 2 bases, the J end lost 8 bases, and 12 bases lay between the germline ends. Germline-derived CDR1 and CDR2 are LNHDA and SQIVND (reference sequence).

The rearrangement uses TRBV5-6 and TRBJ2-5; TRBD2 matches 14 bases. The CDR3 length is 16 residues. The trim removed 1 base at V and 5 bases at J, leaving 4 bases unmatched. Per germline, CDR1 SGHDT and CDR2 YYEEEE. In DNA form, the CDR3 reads TGTGCCAGCAGCTTGATTGGGACTAGCGGGGGTGAGACCCAGTACTTC. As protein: CASSLIGTSGGETQYF.

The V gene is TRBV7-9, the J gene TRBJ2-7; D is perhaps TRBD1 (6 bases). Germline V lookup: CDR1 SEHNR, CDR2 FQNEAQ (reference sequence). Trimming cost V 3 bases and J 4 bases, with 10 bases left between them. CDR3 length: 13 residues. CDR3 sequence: CASSFSQGYEQYF. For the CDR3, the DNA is TGTGCCAGCAGCTTTTCACAGGGATACGAGCAGTACTTC. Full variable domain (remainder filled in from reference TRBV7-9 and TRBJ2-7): DTGVSQNPRHKITKRGQNVTFRCDPISEHNRLYWYRQTLGQGPEFLTYFQNEAQLEKSRLLSDRFSAERPKGSFSTLEIQRTEQGDSAMYLCASSFSQGYEQYFGPGTRLTVT.

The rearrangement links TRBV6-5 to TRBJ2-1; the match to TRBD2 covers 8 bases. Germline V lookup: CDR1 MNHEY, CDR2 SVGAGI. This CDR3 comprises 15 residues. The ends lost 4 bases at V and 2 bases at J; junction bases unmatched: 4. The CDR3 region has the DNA TGTGCCAGCAGTTCCGGGACTAGGGCCTACAATGAGCAGTTCTTC. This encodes CASSSGTRAYNEQFF.